Shown below are 17 T cell receptor beta chains from a single sample sequenced in a study of blood T cell repertoires in COVID-19. Data came from immunoSEQ multiplex PCR; TCRdb stores just in-frame clones and leaves some out. The sample has 350,000 or so clones, roughly 89% seen once. Sequences were obtained from peripheral blood. The receptors were gathered from a woman aged 55 to 70 with COVID-19, enrolled during active disease.

This clone has a handful of counts. V gene TRBV7-9 combines with J gene TRBJ1-2; the D gene is possibly TRBD1 (5 bases). V gave up 5 bases and J gave up 4 bases, with 20 bases separating them. The CDR3 length is 16 residues. Germline CDR1 and CDR2: SEHNR and FQNEAQ (reference sequence). CDR3 sequence reads: CASSLTTLDNPYGYTF. CDR3 nucleotide sequence: TGTGCCAGCAGCCTGACCACCTTGGACAACCCCTATGGCTACACCTTC.

The V and J genes are TRBV19 and TRBJ1-2, with TRBD1 identical over 10 bases. J was trimmed by 4 bases and V by 4 bases; bases with no gene match: 3. CDR3 length equals 14 residues. CDR1 LNHDA and CDR2 SQIVND come from the germline V gene (reference sequence). The CDR3 reads CASSRDRGGYGYTF. The DNA of the CDR3 is TGTGCCAGTAGTAGGGACAGGGGAGGCTATGGCTACACCTTC.

V gene TRBV28 combines with J gene TRBJ1-2; D gene uncertain. Germline V lookup: CDR1 MDHEN, CDR2 SYDVKM. V lost 1 base to trimming and J lost 4 bases, with 13 bases between them. The CDR3 runs 15 residues. For the CDR3, the DNA is TGTGCCAGCAGTTTATTAGATACCCACCTCTATGGCTACACCTTC. Encoded protein: CASSLLDTHLYGYTF.

The J gene is TRBJ1-5, the V gene TRBV28, with 9 bases aligning to TRBD1. Trimming at V came to 7 bases and at J to 4 bases, leaving 8 bases not matched to a gene. Germline V gives CDR1 MDHEN, CDR2 SYDVKM. CDR3 length: 15 amino acids. CDR3 loop: CASTVIGQGNQPQHF. The CDR3 coding sequence is TGTGCCAGCACCGTGATTGGACAGGGGAATCAGCCCCAGCATTTT.

The chain is built from TRBV6-5 and TRBJ1-6; 8 bases match TRBD1. The V and J ends lost 7 bases and 3 bases, in that order; junction bases with no gene match: 5. The CDR3 consists of 15 residues. The germline V gene has CDR1 MNHEY and CDR2 SVGAGI. CDR3 DNA: TGTGCCAGCAACGACAGGGGAGGCTATAATTCACCCCTCCACTTT. Translation: CASNDRGGYNSPLHF.

This clone was picked up one time. The chain is built from TRBV7-3 and TRBJ1-4; a weak D match, TRBD1 (6 bases). Trimming cost V 4 bases and J 2 bases, with 11 bases left between them. Germline-derived CDR1 and CDR2 are SGHTA and FQGTGA. The CDR3 length is 15 residues. The CDR3 loop is CASSSRGATNEKLFF. Written as DNA, the CDR3 is TGTGCCAGCAGCTCACGGGGGGCTACTAATGAAAAACTGTTTTTT.

V and J are TRBV10-2 and TRBJ2-1; D unclear. Trimming pared 4 bases from V and 7 bases from J, leaving 8 bases between. Germline assignment: CDR1 WSHSY and CDR2 SAAADI. The CDR3 runs to 12 residues. CDR3: CASSAVANEQFF. The DNA of the CDR3 is TGCGCCAGCAGTGCGGTTGCGAATGAGCAGTTCTTC.

The chain carries TRBV29-1 and TRBJ1-1; TRBD1 is a possible D gene (6 bases). Germline V gives CDR1 SQVTM, CDR2 ANQGSEA. With 4 bases removed from V and 1 base from J, the gap between germline ends came to 13 bases. The length of the CDR3 is 14 residues. CDR3 amino acids: CSVAQGYQNTEAFF. The CDR3 region has the DNA TGCAGCGTTGCACAGGGCTATCAGAACACTGAAGCTTTCTTT.

This sequence joins TRBV6-1 and TRBJ1-1, with 8 bases identical to TRBD1. Germline V gene sequence: CDR1 MNHNS, CDR2 SASEGT. The junction had 8 bases not matched to a gene; V was cut back by 3 bases and J by 8 bases. This CDR3 contains 14 residues. The CDR3 sequence: CASSESDRAGEAFF. The CDR3 DNA reads TGTGCCAGCAGTGAGTCGGACAGGGCGGGGGAAGCTTTCTTT.

The chain uses TRBV4-1 and TRBJ1-2; TRBD1 might be the D (5 bases). Trimming left V 6 bases short and J 4 bases short, with 12 bases between. The CDR3 sequence is 13 residues long. The germline gives CDR1 MGHRA, CDR2 YSYEKL. The CDR3 loop reads CASRQEGSYGYTF. DNA for the CDR3: TGCGCCAGCAGACAGGAGGGTAGCTATGGCTACACCTTC.

The CDR3 is CASSQDLAFGLATQYF. CDR3 coding DNA: TGTGCCAGCAGCCAAGATCTAGCGTTCGGGTTAGCTACGCAGTATTTT. The chain joins TRBV3-1 (or the pseudogene TRBV3-2) to TRBJ2-3, with D perhaps matching TRBD2 (6 bases). V was shortened by 0 bases and J by 8 bases, with 18 bases between the two germline ends. Germline V gene sequence: CDR1 LGHDT, CDR2 YNNKEL (reference sequence). The CDR3 covers 16 residues.

The gene calls are TRBV4-1 and TRBJ2-5, with TRBD1 matching 8 bases. This CDR3 spans 15 amino acids. Germline V CDR1 and CDR2: MGHRA, YSYEKL. With 5 bases clipped from V and 5 bases from J, the junction kept 10 bases outside the gene matches. This chain's CDR3 is CASSSQGAGGETQYF. CDR3 bases: TGCGCCAGCAGCTCGCAGGGGGCAGGTGGGGAGACCCAGTACTTC.

V usage is TRBV7-6 and J usage is TRBJ1-1; 9 bases fit TRBD1. This CDR3 spans 18 amino acids. V was clipped by 5 bases and J by 5 bases; unmatched bases: 18. The germline V gene encodes CDR1 SGHVS and CDR2 FNYEAQ. This CDR3 is CASSPLRTGGGLSTEAFF. The CDR3 DNA is TGTGCCAGCAGCCCCCTTCGAACAGGGGGCGGGTTATCTACTGAAGCTTTCTTT.

The rearrangement links TRBV11-2 to TRBJ2-1; D is unclear. There are 11 residues in the CDR3. V was pared by 4 bases and J by 6 bases, with 4 bases between. CDR1 and CDR2 (germline): SGHAT, FQNNGV. This CDR3 is CASSSLNEQFF. CDR3 sequence (DNA): TGTGCCAGCAGCTCCCTCAATGAGCAGTTCTTC.

This rearrangement joins TRBV10-3 to TRBJ2-7; TRBD1 matches at 9 bases. Germline lookup yields CDR1 ENHRY and CDR2 SYGVKD. V was pared by 10 bases and J by 4 bases, with 8 bases of the junction left unmatched. The CDR3 contains 13 residues. The CDR3 nucleotides are TGTGCCAGTAGTGGGACAGGGTTATACGAGCAGTACTTC. It translates to CASSGTGLYEQYF.

The V gene is TRBV7-9, the J gene TRBJ2-5; TRBD1 might be the D (5 bases). V gave up 2 bases and J gave up 2 bases, with 9 bases separating them. This CDR3 region has 14 residues. The germline CDR1 and CDR2 sequences are SEHNR and FQNEAQ (reference sequence). The CDR3 loop is CASSLMGPQETQYF. The CDR3 region has the DNA TGTGCCAGCAGCTTAATGGGGCCTCAAGAGACCCAGTACTTC.

The genes are TRBV7-2 and TRBJ2-7; D is ambiguous. V was pared by 2 bases and J by 2 bases, with 16 bases between. The CDR3 is 16 amino acids. The germline CDR1 and CDR2 sequences are SGHTA and FQGNSA. CDR3 nucleotides: TGTGCCAGCAGCTTATTGGCAACAACCACAACCTACGAGCAGTACTTC. It encodes CASSLLATTTTYEQYF.